A single sample is the source of the 27 T cell receptor beta chains below, sequenced in a study of patients and donors after allogeneic stem cell transplantation. TCRdb reanalysed the RT-PCR reads using MiXCR and keeps one entry per CDR3 protein. The sample comprises under 200,000 distinct CDR3 sequences, roughly 31% of which are singletons, and roughly 3.2% rests with the top ten. The sample consisted of blood, either unsorted or a sorted T cell fraction (not recorded which). The origin of the receptors is a human donor who was either an allogeneic HSCT recipient or a stem cell or donor lymphocyte infusion donor (not recorded which). It is not recorded whose cells these are; they may come from a transplant donor.

In this sample, this clonotype turned up a few times. The V gene is TRBV7-2, the J gene TRBJ2-1; D is unresolved. V dropped 4 bases and J dropped 0 bases, with 4 bases sitting between them. This CDR3 spans 13 amino acids. CDR1 is SGHTA, CDR2 FQGNSA, per germline. CDR3 sequence: CASSSASYNEQFF. DNA for the CDR3: TGTGCCAGCAGCTCCGCCTCCTACAATGAGCAGTTCTTC.

In this sample, this clonotype turned up a few times. This chain uses TRBV4-3 with TRBJ1-4; no clear D. Germline V gene lookup returns CDR1 LGHNA and CDR2 YSLEER. With 8 bases removed from V and 4 bases from J, the gap between germline ends came to 20 bases. The CDR3 loop spans 16 amino acids. The CDR3 region is CASAHLYGRDNEKLFF. DNA of the CDR3: TGCGCCAGCGCGCACCTATATGGCCGAGATAATGAAAAACTGTTTTTT.

The chain links TRBV27 to TRBJ2-4; D might be TRBD2 (7 bases). V shed 6 bases and J shed 6 bases, with 15 bases lying between them. Per germline, CDR1 MNHEY and CDR2 SMNVEV (reference sequence). This CDR3 region has 14 residues. CDR3 nucleotides: TGTGCCAGCAGACAGGGAGGGTCCGGAAACATTCAGTACTTC. This gives the protein CASRQGGSGNIQYF.

This sequence joins TRBV27 and TRBJ1-1; D unresolved. Looked up from germline, CDR1 is MNHEY and CDR2 is SMNVEV (reference sequence). The CDR3 sequence is 15 residues long. Trimming left V 1 base short and J 5 bases short, with 14 bases between. CDR3 sequence reads: CASSLFGPSRTEAFF. The CDR3 DNA reads TGTGCCAGCAGTTTATTTGGACCCAGCAGGACTGAAGCTTTCTTT.

CDR3 loop: CASGSPPGRYEQYF. The DNA of the CDR3 is TGTGCTAGTGGCTCACCCCCGGGACGGTACGAGCAGTACTTC. The chain recombines TRBV12-5 with TRBJ2-7, with D possibly being TRBD1 or TRBD2 (5 bases each). Per the germline V gene, CDR1 is LGHNT and CDR2 is FRNRAP. V was pared by 6 bases and J by 4 bases, with 16 bases between. The CDR3 is 14 residues long.

The chain joins TRBV3-1 to TRBJ2-5; 13 bases align to TRBD2. CDR1 is LGHDT, CDR2 YNNKEL, per germline (reference sequence). V was pared by 1 base and J by 4 bases, with 9 bases of the junction left unmatched. This CDR3 comprises 18 residues. The CDR3 region has the DNA TGTGCCAGCAGCCAAGCACTAGCGGGAGGGCCGGTGGTAGAGACCCAGTACTTC. Translating it yields CASSQALAGGPVVETQYF.

This clonotype was found a few times. The chain is built from TRBV6-5 and TRBJ1-5; a possible D gene is TRBD1 (5 bases). Germline values: CDR1 MNHEY, CDR2 SVGAGI. The CDR3 runs 17 residues. Trimming took off 6 bases at V and 0 bases at J, with 18 bases between the two ends. CDR3 bases: TGTGCCAGCAGAAATGGGGGACTCCGGGATAGCAATCAGCCCCAGCATTTT. This sequence encodes CASRNGGLRDSNQPQHF.

In this sample, this clonotype turned up many times. This chain links TRBV5-1 with TRBJ1-5, with D perhaps matching TRBD1 (5 bases). V lost 0 bases, J lost 0 bases, and 7 bases lay in between. The CDR3 extends over 15 amino acids. CDR1 and CDR2 from the germline V gene are SGHRS and YFSETQ. The DNA of the CDR3 is TGCGCCAGCAGCTTGGGACAGACTAGCAATCAGCCCCAGCATTTT. This translates into CASSLGQTSNQPQHF. The complete variable domain, with remaining parts taken from reference TRBV5-1 and TRBJ1-5, reads KAGVTQTPRYLIKTRGQQVTLSCSPISGHRSVSWYQQTPGQGLQFLFEYFSETQRNKGNFPGRFSGRQFSNSRSEMNVSTLELGDSALYLCASSLGQTSNQPQHFGDGTRLSIL.

This clonotype came up a few times. The chain combines TRBV12-3 or TRBV12-4 with TRBJ2-4, with a tentative D call TRBD1 (6 bases). The CDR3 is 15 residues long. Trimming stripped 7 bases from V and 0 bases from J, with 13 bases between. The CDR3 nucleotides are TGTGCCAGCACCCGGGACACCCTAGCCAAAAACATTCAGTACTTC. The encoded protein is CASTRDTLAKNIQYF.

The chain has TRBV7-3 and TRBJ2-7, with D tentatively TRBD1 or TRBD2 (5 bases each). Germline V lookup: CDR1 SGHTA, CDR2 FQGTGA. The CDR3 is 13 amino acids. V lost 5 bases and J 1 base, leaving 9 bases between the germline ends. The CDR3 DNA reads as TGTGCCAGCAGCCGGGACCAGTCCTACGAGCAGTACTTC. As protein: CASSRDQSYEQYF.

This clonotype has more than one count but fewer than ten. CDR3 nucleotides: TGTGCCAGCAGTTTACCCTCGACCTACGAGCAGTACTTC. Its translation is CASSLPSTYEQYF. J is TRBJ2-7 and V is TRBV28, with D hard to call. Trimming left V 2 bases short and J 2 bases short, with 7 bases between. This CDR3 is 13 amino acids long. Germline CDR1 is MDHEN and CDR2 is SYDVKM. Drawing the rest from reference TRBV28 and TRBJ2-7, the complete variable domain is DVKVTQSSRYLVKRTGEKVFLECVQDMDHENMFWYRQDPGLGLRLIYFSYDVKMKEKGDIPEGYSVSREKKERFSLILESASTNQTSMYLCASSLPSTYEQYFGPGTRLTVT.

The rearrangement joins TRBV7-9 to TRBJ2-7, with 8 bases fitting TRBD2. Germline CDR1 and CDR2: SEHNR and FQNEAQ (reference sequence). This CDR3 region has 13 residues. V shed 5 bases, J shed 2 bases, and the junction held 2 bases outside the gene matches. CDR3 in amino acids: CASSRGGTYEQYF. CDR3 coding DNA: TGTGCCAGCAGCCGGGGGGGAACCTACGAGCAGTACTTC.

The V gene is TRBV5-1, the J gene TRBJ2-5; D remains ambiguous. Germline V gene lookup returns CDR1 SGHRS and CDR2 YFSETQ. The CDR3 covers 11 residues. V dropped 0 bases and J dropped 7 bases, with 4 bases sitting between them. CDR3 coding DNA: TGCGCCAGCAGCTTGGATCTGACCCAGTACTTC. This gives the protein CASSLDLTQYF.

The chain has TRBV6-5 and TRBJ1-1, with D tentatively TRBD1 (5 bases). Per the germline V gene, CDR1 is MNHEY and CDR2 is SVGAGI. V lost 3 bases to trimming and J lost 6 bases, with 20 bases between them. The CDR3 has 16 amino acids. The DNA for the CDR3 is TGTGCCAGCAGTTATGGGTTTCGGGGCGTATCACCTGAAGCTTTCTTT. It encodes CASSYGFRGVSPEAFF.

This clonotype was seen many times. This chain connects TRBV11-2 to TRBJ1-1; D is undetermined. Germline V gene sequence: CDR1 SGHAT, CDR2 FQNNGV. The CDR3 loop spans 15 amino acids. The germline V and J ends were trimmed by 0 bases and 12 bases, with 20 bases remaining between them. The CDR3 sequence: CASSLDPREGVISFF. DNA of the CDR3: TGTGCCAGCAGCTTAGACCCCCGGGAAGGCGTTATATCTTTCTTT.

This clonotype was seen a handful of times. The chain couples TRBV14 to TRBJ2-3; D is uncertain. V was pared by 1 base and J by 3 bases, with 14 bases between. Germline V gives CDR1 SGHDN, CDR2 FVKESK. The CDR3 is 16 residues long. This CDR3 reads CASSQAPGGKTDTQYF. DNA of the CDR3: TGTGCCAGCAGCCAAGCACCCGGTGGGAAGACAGATACGCAGTATTTT.

The gene calls are TRBV4-1 and TRBJ2-7; 7 nucleotides match TRBD2. Germline CDR1 is MGHRA and CDR2 is YSYEKL. The CDR3 extends over 17 amino acids. The junction had 10 bases not matched to a gene; V was cut back by 1 base and J by 1 base. The CDR3 sequence is CASSQAHQWEGSYEQYF. CDR3 in DNA: TGCGCCAGCAGCCAAGCCCATCAGTGGGAGGGTTCCTACGAGCAGTACTTC.

This clonotype has a single count. V gene TRBV2 combines with J gene TRBJ2-5, with 7 bases lining up with TRBD2. The CDR3 is 16 amino acids. In germline, CDR1 is SNHLY, CDR2 FYNNEI. The V gene end was trimmed by 6 bases and the J gene end by 4 bases; junction bases not matched to a gene: 14. The CDR3 loop reads CASRVRGAGDGETQYF. The CDR3 nucleotides read TGTGCCAGCAGGGTCCGCGGCGCGGGAGATGGAGAGACCCAGTACTTC.

This rearrangement joins TRBV9 to TRBJ2-1; D may be TRBD1 or TRBD2 (7 bases each). The CDR3 totals 13 residues. In germline, CDR1 is SGDLS, CDR2 YYNGEE. V lost 2 bases and J lost 12, with 15 bases in between. The chain's CDR3 is CASSVQGGGRQFF. Here the CDR3 DNA reads TGTGCCAGCAGCGTCCAAGGGGGCGGGAGGCAGTTCTTC. The full variable domain, its missing parts supplied by reference TRBV9 and TRBJ2-1, is DSGVTQTPKHLITATGQRVTLRCSPRSGDLSVYWYQQSLDQGLQFLIQYYNGEERAKGNILERFSAQQFPDLHSELNLSSLELGDSALYFCASSVQGGGRQFFGPGTRLTVL.

The V gene is TRBV2, the J gene TRBJ2-7; the match to TRBD2 covers 10 bases. V shed 6 bases, J shed 2 bases, and the junction held 13 bases outside the gene matches. The CDR3 is 17 amino acids. Germline V gene lookup returns CDR1 SNHLY and CDR2 FYNNEI. This chain's CDR3 is CASSDLRIAGGTYEQYF. For the CDR3, the DNA is TGTGCCAGCAGCGACCTTCGAATAGCGGGAGGTACCTACGAGCAGTACTTC.

The chain combines TRBV4-1 with TRBJ1-4; D remains unclear. Germline V gene lookup returns CDR1 MGHRA and CDR2 YSYEKL. V gave up 1 base and J gave up 0 bases, with 6 bases separating them. The CDR3 runs to 15 residues. The CDR3 DNA sequence: TGCGCCAGCAGCCAAGGAGGAGCAACTAATGAAAAACTGTTTTTT. The encoded protein is CASSQGGATNEKLFF.

This chain joins TRBV7-9 and TRBJ2-1; no definite D call. Germline CDR1 is SEHNR and CDR2 is FQNEAQ (reference sequence). The CDR3 loop spans 12 amino acids. Trimming cost V 5 bases and J 8 bases, with 10 bases left between them. As DNA, the CDR3 is TGTGCCAGCAGCCGGAACAATCATGAGCAGTTCTTC. Translating it yields CASSRNNHEQFF. Complete variable domain (other parts from reference TRBV7-9 and TRBJ2-1): DTGVSQNPRHKITKRGQNVTFRCDPISEHNRLYWYRQTLGQGPEFLTYFQNEAQLEKSRLLSDRFSAERPKGSFSTLEIQRTEQGDSAMYLCASSRNNHEQFFGPGTRLTVL.

This clonotype was seen many times. The rearrangement uses TRBV30 and TRBJ1-3, with D perhaps matching TRBD1 (6 bases). The CDR3 extends over 14 amino acids. CDR1 and CDR2 (germline): GTSNPN, SVGIG (reference sequence). The germline V and J ends were trimmed by 0 bases and 8 bases, with 14 bases remaining between them. This chain's CDR3 is CAWSVQGGGYTIYF. CDR3 in DNA: TGTGCCTGGAGTGTACAGGGAGGAGGTTACACCATATATTTT.

The chain uses TRBV7-9 and TRBJ2-7, with D hard to call. There are 13 residues in the CDR3. Trimming shortened V by 3 bases and J by 6 bases, and 12 bases separated the two germline ends. CDR1 is SEHNR and CDR2 is FQNEAQ in the germline V gene (reference sequence). The CDR3 reads CASSFPSGIEQYF. CDR3 bases: TGTGCCAGCAGCTTCCCCTCCGGTATCGAGCAGTACTTC.

This chain joins TRBV5-1 and TRBJ2-3; 10 bases are a match to TRBD2. J gave up 3 bases and V 1 base, and 5 bases lay outside the gene matches. This CDR3 contains 16 residues. Germline values: CDR1 SGHRS, CDR2 YFSETQ. CDR3 sequence reads: CASSLQSGLATDTQYF. The CDR3 DNA reads TGCGCCAGCAGCTTGCAGTCGGGACTAGCGACAGATACGCAGTATTTT.

This clonotype occurred a few times. The gene calls are TRBV7-9 and TRBJ1-5, with 8 bases that match TRBD1. The CDR3 sequence is 14 residues long. V lost 8 bases and J lost 3; bases outside the gene matches: 6. Germline loops: CDR1 SEHNR, CDR2 FQNEAQ (reference sequence). CDR3: CASGGQGSNQPQHF. CDR3 in DNA: TGTGCCAGCGGCGGACAGGGATCCAATCAGCCCCAGCATTTT.

V gene TRBV7-3 combines with J gene TRBJ2-3; the D is unclear. Germline lookup yields CDR1 SGHTA and CDR2 FQGTGA. Deletions cut 2 bases from V and 3 bases from J, with 12 bases between. The CDR3 has 15 amino acids. DNA for the CDR3: TGTGCCAGCAGCTTACAGCGATCGTCAACAGATACGCAGTATTTT. This gives the protein CASSLQRSSTDTQYF.